The sequence of this TCR beta chain was determined in a study of control samples from healthy donors and cancer patients. The table lists this clone with a few counts. Trimming left V 0 bases short and J 7 bases short, with 10 bases between. The V gene's germline CDR1 is ENHRY and CDR2 SYGVKD. This CDR3 has 13 residues. Here immunoSEQ multiplex PCR was the method, and the copy in TCRdb shows in-frame clones only, minus some. Of 150,000 to 200,000 clones in the sample, more than 80% are singletons; the top ten hold over 1.1%. The rearrangement links TRBV10-3 to TRBJ2-7; D is possibly TRBD2 (5 bases). The clonotype comes from a man between 25 and 39 years old in good health. Sequencing was done on a sample of blood. The CDR3 region is CAISESPSLEQYF. CDR3 DNA sequence: TGTGCCATCAGTGAGTCTCCTAGCTTGGAGCAGTACTTC.